The 22 T cell receptor beta chains presented below share a single source sample, sequenced in a study of blood T cell repertoires in COVID-19. The repertoire was sequenced with immunoSEQ multiplex PCR; TCRdb's copy has only in-frame clones and lacks some. The data show about 270,000 clones, under 90% seen once. The sequencing sample was made of peripheral blood. These receptor sequences come from a woman between 50 and 59 years old who had recovered from COVID-19.

CDR3 sequence reads: CASSQDLILVAGDYEQYF. In nucleotides, the CDR3 is TGCGCCAGCAGCCAAGATCTGATTTTGGTAGCGGGAGACTACGAGCAGTACTTC. The gene calls are TRBV4-3 and TRBJ2-7; 9 nucleotides agree with TRBD2. Trimming cost V 0 bases and J 3 bases; bases outside gene matches: 12. CDR3 length equals 18 residues. Germline V gene lookup returns CDR1 LGHNA and CDR2 YSLEER.

The CDR3 DNA is TGCGCCAGCAGCGGCAGGCAAGAGACCCAGTACTTC. This encodes CASSGRQETQYF. This chain joins TRBV5-1 and TRBJ2-5; D unresolved. Germline V gene data show CDR1 as SGHRS and CDR2 as YFSETQ. CDR3 length: 12 amino acids. Trimming took off 4 bases at V and 2 bases at J, with 6 bases between the two ends.

The chain uses TRBV18 and TRBJ2-2, with 11 bases that match TRBD2. Germline-derived CDR1 and CDR2 are KGHSH and LQKENI. This CDR3 has 17 amino acids. The J segment lost 0 bases and the V segment lost 3 bases, leaving 3 bases of the junction unmatched. CDR3 residues: CASSPQLAGANTGELFF. CDR3 coding DNA: TGTGCCAGCTCACCGCAACTAGCGGGAGCGAACACCGGGGAGCTGTTTTTT.

The chain joins TRBV4-1 to TRBJ1-5; 10 bases are shared with TRBD1. The CDR3 is 17 amino acids. V gave up 0 bases and J gave up 1 base; unmatched junction bases: 3. Germline CDR1 reads MGHRA; CDR2 reads YSYEKL. CDR3 DNA sequence: TGCGCCAGCAGCCAAGACCCGGGACAGGGGAGCAATCAGCCCCAGCATTTT. It codes for CASSQDPGQGSNQPQHF.

The CDR3 DNA reads TGTGCCAGCAGAGGGACCGGGGCAGGGGACAATCAGCCCCAGCATTTT. Amino acid sequence: CASRGTGAGDNQPQHF. The chain joins TRBV19 to TRBJ1-5; a weak D match, TRBD1 (6 bases). V lost 9 bases, J lost 3 bases, and 21 bases lay in between. In germline, CDR1 is LNHDA, CDR2 SQIVND (reference sequence). The CDR3 loop spans 16 amino acids.

The CDR3 spells CASSSGLAGKETQYF. As DNA, the CDR3 is TGTGCCAGCAGCTCGGGCCTTGCGGGGAAAGAGACCCAGTACTTC. The gene calls are TRBV11-3 and TRBJ2-5; D possibly corresponds to TRBD2 (6 bases). The germline V gene encodes CDR1 SGHNT and CDR2 YENEEA. The CDR3 contains 15 residues. V lost 4 bases to trimming and J lost 3 bases, with 15 bases between them.

The chain is built from TRBV5-4 and TRBJ2-7; 9 bases line up with TRBD1. The germline V gene encodes CDR1 SGHNT and CDR2 YYREEE (reference sequence). Germline trimming cut 1 base from V and 3 bases from J; bases unmatched to any gene: 5. The CDR3 length is 15 residues. The CDR3 nucleotides read TGTGCCAGCAGCTTGCCGGGACAGGGCAGCTACGAGCAGTACTTC. The encoded protein is CASSLPGQGSYEQYF.

The chain couples TRBV28 to TRBJ2-2, with D maybe TRBD2 (7 bases). V was shortened by 10 bases and J by 7 bases, with 19 bases between the two germline ends. This CDR3 region has 14 residues. Looked up from germline, CDR1 is MDHEN and CDR2 is SYDVKM. The CDR3 nucleotides read TGTGCCATCCGCGAGGGGGGGCTTGGCGGGGAGCTGTTTTTT. It encodes CAIREGGLGGELFF.

A few counts support this clone. The CDR3 here is CASSLGGTPSNQPQHF. The CDR3 nucleotides read TGTGCCAGCTCCCTGGGAGGGACGCCTAGCAATCAGCCCCAGCATTTT. This chain uses TRBV18 with TRBJ1-5; tentatively, D is TRBD1 (5 bases). The V end lost 6 bases, the J end lost 0 bases, and 15 bases lay between the germline ends. This CDR3 has 16 residues. Germline loops: CDR1 KGHSH, CDR2 LQKENI. Using reference TRBV18 and TRBJ1-5 for the parts outside the CDR3, the full variable domain is NAGVMQNPRHLVRRRGQEARLRCSPMKGHSHVYWYRQLPEEGLKFMVYLQKENIIDESGMPKERFSAEFPKEGPSILRIQQVVRGDSAAYFCASSLGGTPSNQPQHFGDGTRLSIL.

This chain links TRBV5-1 with TRBJ1-2; 9 nucleotides line up with TRBD1. Germline CDR1 reads SGHRS; CDR2 reads YFSETQ. The CDR3 consists of 14 residues. V was pared by 4 bases and J by 8 bases, with 9 bases of the junction left unmatched. The CDR3 DNA sequence: TGCGCCAGCAGCGCGAGACAGGGGGATCGGGGCTACACCTTC. It specifies CASSARQGDRGYTF.

V is TRBV28 and J is TRBJ2-1; 8 positions agree with TRBD2. V lost 5 bases to trimming and J lost 6 bases; unmatched junction nucleotides: 9. The CDR3 totals 15 residues. Germline V lookup: CDR1 MDHEN, CDR2 SYDVKM. Here the CDR3 reads CASSPGGQGGNEQFF. The CDR3 bases are TGTGCCAGCAGTCCGGGGGGGCAGGGAGGCAATGAGCAGTTCTTC.

This clone has a handful of counts. V gene TRBV6-2 or TRBV6-3 combines with J gene TRBJ2-7; a weak D match, TRBD1 (6 bases). Between the trimmed V and J ends, which lost 6 bases and 5 bases, there was a span of 14 bases. Per the germline V gene, CDR1 is MNHEY and CDR2 is SVGEGT. The CDR3 contains 13 residues. For the CDR3, the DNA is TGTGCCAGCAGCGCCAGGGGTTCCCACGAGCAGTACTTC. Protein product: CASSARGSHEQYF.

CDR3 sequence (DNA): TGTGCCACCAGCAACCCGGGACTCCATAACACCGGGGAGCTGTTTTTT. Translated, it gives CATSNPGLHNTGELFF. This chain connects TRBV15 to TRBJ2-2; D might be TRBD2 (6 bases). Germline V gives CDR1 LNHNV, CDR2 YYDKDF (reference sequence). The CDR3 loop spans 16 amino acids. V dropped 4 bases and J dropped 2 bases, with 14 bases sitting between them. Combining the CDR3 with reference TRBV15 and TRBJ2-2 gives the whole variable domain DAMVIQNPRYQVTQFGKPVTLSCSQTLNHNVMYWYQQKSSQAPKLLFHYYDKDFNNEADTPDNFQSRRPNTSFCFLDIRSPGLGDTAMYLCATSNPGLHNTGELFFGEGSRLTVL.

The CDR3, as DNA: TGTGCCAGCAGCTATTCTTTGGGGGGCACTGAAGCTTTCTTT. As protein: CASSYSLGGTEAFF. V is TRBV7-9 and J is TRBJ1-1; TRBD1 might be the D (5 bases). The CDR3 has 14 amino acids. V gave up 4 bases and J gave up 4 bases, with 13 bases separating them. Germline V lookup: CDR1 SEHNR, CDR2 FQNEAQ (reference sequence).

The rearrangement links TRBV5-5 to TRBJ1-4; 9 nucleotides line up with TRBD1. This CDR3 region has 17 residues. V was pared by 3 bases and J by 8 bases, with 14 bases of the junction left unmatched. CDR1 and CDR2 (germline): SGHKS, YYEKEE (reference sequence). CDR3 bases: TGTGCCAGCAGCTCGGCGGGACAGGGTTTTCGGAGCGAAAAACTGTTTTTT. Protein: CASSSAGQGFRSEKLFF.

The chain is built from TRBV6-4 and TRBJ2-2, with 7 bases that match TRBD2. Germline V CDR1 and CDR2: MRHNA, SNTAGT. The CDR3 is 14 residues long. V lost 6 bases and J lost 7; bases outside the gene matches: 8. CDR3 DNA: TGTGCCAGCAGGCCTACTAGCGAGGGCGGGGAGCTGTTTTTT. Translation gives CASRPTSEGGELFF.

V gene TRBV27 combines with J gene TRBJ2-1, with D perhaps TRBD2 (6 bases). The germline CDR1 and CDR2 sequences are MNHEY and SMNVEV (reference sequence). This CDR3 is built from 14 residues. V lost 5 bases, J lost 6 bases, and 14 bases lay in between. CDR3 bases: TGTGCCAGCAGTCCTACCCGACTAGGCAATGAGCAGTTCTTC. It specifies CASSPTRLGNEQFF.

The V call is TRBV3-1 (or the pseudogene TRBV3-2), the J call TRBJ2-7; 10 bases match TRBD1. Germline V lookup: CDR1 LGHDT, CDR2 YNNKEL (reference sequence). J was trimmed by 6 bases and V by 4 bases; bases with no gene match: 6. The length of the CDR3 is 14 residues. The CDR3 sequence: CASSLPGQGSEQYF. In DNA, the CDR3 is TGTGCCAGCAGCCTTCCGGGACAGGGGTCCGAGCAGTACTTC.

The V gene is TRBV18, the J gene TRBJ2-7; 11 nucleotides match TRBD2. The CDR3 runs 14 residues. V lost 3 bases and J lost 4; bases outside the gene matches: 2. From germline, CDR1 is KGHSH and CDR2 LQKENI. DNA of the CDR3: TGTGCCAGCTCACCGACTAGCGGGGATTACGAGCAGTACTTC. Translation: CASSPTSGDYEQYF.

J is TRBJ1-2 and V is TRBV5-1; no reliable D call. The CDR3 is 12 amino acids. Germline V lookup: CDR1 SGHRS, CDR2 YFSETQ. V gave up 1 base and J gave up 4 bases, with 5 bases separating them. CDR3 DNA sequence: TGCGCCAGCAGCTTGTCAGGCTATGGCTACACCTTC. It codes for CASSLSGYGYTF.

The table lists this clone with a few counts. The genes are TRBV28 and TRBJ1-2; D remains ambiguous. V was clipped by 7 bases and J by 4 bases, with 16 bases between them. The CDR3 sequence is 14 residues long. CDR1 and CDR2 (germline): MDHEN, SYDVKM. The CDR3: CASTPSLAAYGYTF. In DNA, the CDR3 is TGTGCCAGCACCCCTTCGTTGGCCGCCTATGGCTACACCTTC.

This rearrangement joins TRBV7-9 to TRBJ2-7, with unresolved D. The CDR3 totals 12 residues. Germline V CDR1 and CDR2: SEHNR, FQNEAQ (reference sequence). V lost 6 bases to trimming and J lost 6 bases, with 12 bases between them. CDR3 DNA sequence: TGTGCCAGCAGGTTAAGCTACAGCGAGCAGTACTTC. It translates to CASRLSYSEQYF.